The source of this TCR beta chain is a study of response to subunit inactivated influenza vaccine. Overall study results and limits: A suggestion made by the authors is that each seasonal influenza vaccination recruits few new T cells.

With regard to this clonotype: Its antigen is as yet unknown.

From the RT-PCR reads, TCRdb called clonotypes with MiXCR, one entry per CDR3 protein. The sample shows roughly 670,000 distinct CDR3 sequences, around 15% of them seen only once. The sequencing used PBMCs from blood, collected around 15 days before vaccination. The receptor was isolated from a man aged 50-60 years who received an inactivated influenza vaccine.

This chain's CDR3 is CASSLATSGRAEQYF. Written as DNA, the CDR3 is TGTGCCAGCAGCCTGGCGACTAGCGGGAGGGCCGAGCAGTACTTC. The chain joins TRBV9 to TRBJ2-7; 14 bases line up with TRBD2. Per germline, CDR1 SGDLS and CDR2 YYNGEE. Germline trimming cut 4 bases from V and 6 bases from J; bases unmatched to any gene: 6. This CDR3 is built from 15 residues.